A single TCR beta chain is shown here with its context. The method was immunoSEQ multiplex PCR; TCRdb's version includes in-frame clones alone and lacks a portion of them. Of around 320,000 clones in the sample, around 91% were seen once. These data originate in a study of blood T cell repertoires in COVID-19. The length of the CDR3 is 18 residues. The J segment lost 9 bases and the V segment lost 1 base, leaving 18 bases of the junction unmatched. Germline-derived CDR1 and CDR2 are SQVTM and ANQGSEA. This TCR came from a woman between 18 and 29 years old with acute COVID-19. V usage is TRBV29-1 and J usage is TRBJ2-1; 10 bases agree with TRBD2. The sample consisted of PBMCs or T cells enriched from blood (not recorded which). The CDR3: CSVEGGPIGLAGEVEQFF. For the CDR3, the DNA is TGCAGCGTTGAAGGGGGACCTATCGGGCTAGCGGGAGAAGTTGAGCAGTTCTTC.